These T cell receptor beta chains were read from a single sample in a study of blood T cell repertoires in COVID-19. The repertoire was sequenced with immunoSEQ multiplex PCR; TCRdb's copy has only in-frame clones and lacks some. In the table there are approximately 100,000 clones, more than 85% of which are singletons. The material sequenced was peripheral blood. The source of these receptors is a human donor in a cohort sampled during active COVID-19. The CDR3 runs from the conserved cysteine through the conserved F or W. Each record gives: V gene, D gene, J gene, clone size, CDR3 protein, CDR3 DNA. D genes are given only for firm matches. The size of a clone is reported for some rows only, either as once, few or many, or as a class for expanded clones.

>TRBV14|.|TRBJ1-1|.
CASSAGLYTEAFF
TGTGCCAGCAGTGCAGGTCTCTACACTGAAGCTTTCTTT
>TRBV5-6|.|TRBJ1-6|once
CASSLEREGWNSPLHF
TGTGCCAGCAGCTTGGAGAGGGAAGGTTGGAATTCACCCCTCCACTTT
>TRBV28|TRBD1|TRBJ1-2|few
CASSFRDRGRNGYTF
TGTGCCAGCAGTTTTCGGGACAGGGGAAGGAATGGCTACACCTTC
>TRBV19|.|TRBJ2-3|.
CASSMDIYKGWAGTDTQYF
TGTGCCAGTAGTATGGACATTTACAAGGGCTGGGCGGGCACAGATACGCAGTATTTT
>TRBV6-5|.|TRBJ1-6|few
CASSYGRSNSPLHF
TGTGCCAGCAGTTACGGCAGGTCCAATTCACCCCTCCACTTT
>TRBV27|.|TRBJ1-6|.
CASSYARGRRSYNSPLHF
TGTGCCAGCAGTTATGCTAGGGGTCGTAGGTCCTATAATTCACCCCTCCACTTT
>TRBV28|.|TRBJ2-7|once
CASTQGQRPYEQYF
TGTGCCAGCACCCAGGGGCAAAGACCATACGAGCAGTACTTC
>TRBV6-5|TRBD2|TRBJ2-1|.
CASSTAGFGNNEQFF
TGTGCCAGCAGCACAGCGGGATTCGGAAACAATGAGCAGTTCTTC
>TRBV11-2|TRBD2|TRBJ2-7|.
CASSPGLHYEQYF
TGTGCCAGCAGCCCGGGACTACACTACGAGCAGTACTTC
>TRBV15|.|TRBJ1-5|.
CATSPTGFHNQPQHF
TGTGCCACCAGCCCTACGGGTTTCCACAATCAGCCCCAGCATTTT
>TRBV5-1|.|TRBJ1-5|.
CASSFRQSNQPQHF
TGCGCCAGCAGCTTTAGACAGTCCAATCAGCCCCAGCATTTT
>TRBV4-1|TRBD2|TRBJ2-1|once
CASSRQLAGNEQFF
TGCGCCAGCAGCCGGCAACTAGCGGGCAATGAGCAGTTCTTC
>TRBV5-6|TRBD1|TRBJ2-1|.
CASSFGQGDWYNEQFF
TGTGCCAGCAGCTTTGGACAGGGAGATTGGTACAATGAGCAGTTCTTC